Listed here are 22 T cell receptor beta chains from one sample, sequenced in a study of CD8+CD57+ T cells in acquired aplastic anemia. According to the study, genomic DNA was the template for TCR beta VDJ and CDR3 profiling. One entry per CDR3 protein, called by TCRdb with MiXCR from the reads. The repertoire includes 200,000 to 250,000 distinct CDR3 sequences, around 60% of them detected once, and approximately 30% sits in the top ten. Sequenced sample: sorted CD4+, CD8+, or CD8+CD57+ T cells (not recorded which) from PBMCs. The receptor source for this set is a human donor in good health.

This clonotype was detected ten times or more. This rearrangement joins TRBV7-3 to TRBJ2-3, with 12 bases matching TRBD2. V trimming: 4 bases; J trimming: 6 bases; junction bases outside the gene matches: 8. Germline CDR1 and CDR2: SGHTA and FQGTGA. This CDR3 has 16 residues. The CDR3 spells CASSSGLAGGPDTQYF. In DNA form, the CDR3 reads TGTGCCAGCAGCTCCGGCCTAGCGGGAGGGCCCGATACGCAGTATTTT.

The chain has TRBV19 and TRBJ2-7; D might be TRBD2 (6 bases). The length of the CDR3 is 16 residues. Germline V gene data show CDR1 as LNHDA and CDR2 as SQIVND (reference sequence). With 3 bases removed from V and 3 bases from J, the gap between germline ends came to 18 bases. CDR3 protein: CASSIDLATVSYEQYF. The CDR3 nucleotides read TGTGCCAGTAGTATCGATCTAGCGACGGTAAGCTACGAGCAGTACTTC.

This clonotype occurred a few times. This rearrangement joins TRBV20-1 to TRBJ2-1; a possible D gene is TRBD2 (5 bases). The germline CDR1 and CDR2 sequences are DFQATT and SNEGSKA (reference sequence). The CDR3 has 15 amino acids. With 2 bases removed from V and 1 base from J, the gap between germline ends came to 12 bases. The CDR3 protein is CSARPGKQSYNEQFF. For the CDR3, the DNA is TGCAGTGCTAGACCGGGGAAACAGTCCTACAATGAGCAGTTCTTC.

V gene TRBV9 combines with J gene TRBJ1-1; D uncertain. The length of the CDR3 is 13 residues. Germline values: CDR1 SGDLS, CDR2 YYNGEE. V was shortened by 7 bases and J by 1 base, with 11 bases between the two germline ends. The CDR3 DNA is TGTGCCAGCCAAAGGGCGGGGAACACTGAAGCTTTCTTT. The encoded protein is CASQRAGNTEAFF.

This clonotype was seen at least ten times. The V and J genes are TRBV7-9 and TRBJ2-7; 10 bases agree with TRBD1. Unmatched junction bases numbered 7, after V lost 4 bases and J lost 4 bases. The CDR3 extends over 15 amino acids. The germline CDR1 and CDR2 sequences are SEHNR and FQNEAQ (reference sequence). The CDR3 DNA follows: TGTGCCAGCAGCTCCGCGGGGACAGGGGCATACGAGCAGTACTTC. It encodes CASSSAGTGAYEQYF.

This rearrangement joins TRBV25-1 to TRBJ1-2; D is possibly TRBD1 (6 bases). The CDR3 has 14 amino acids. Germline values: CDR1 MGHDK, CDR2 SYGVNS. Trimming removed 5 bases at V and 7 bases at J, with 17 bases between. DNA of the CDR3: TGTGCCAGCAGTAAGGTCGGGGGGGCAGCTGGCTACACCTTC. This encodes CASSKVGGAAGYTF.

This clonotype has only a few counts. This sequence joins TRBV29-1 and TRBJ2-7, with D unclear. This CDR3 comprises 12 residues. In germline, CDR1 is SQVTM, CDR2 ANQGSEA. The ends were cut back, 3 bases at V and 2 bases at J, with 8 bases in the middle. CDR3 amino acids: CSVDTETYEQYF. DNA for the CDR3: TGCAGCGTTGACACGGAGACCTACGAGCAGTACTTC.

On this clonotype itself: At one of its ends the junction is not consistent with the germline gene, which may arise from a read error. This chain links TRBV7-9 with TRBJ1-1; perhaps TRBD1 as D (6 bases). The CDR3 consists of 15 residues. The germline V gene encodes CDR1 SEHNR and CDR2 FQNEAQ (reference sequence). The CDR3: CASSLGEGGGTDAFF. For the CDR3, the DNA is TGTGCCAGCAGCTTAGGCGAGGGGGGAGGCACTGATGCTTTCTTT.

This clonotype turned up a few times. The chain couples TRBV2 to TRBJ2-5, with 10 positions matching TRBD1. CDR3 size: 14 residues. J gave up 2 bases and V 8 bases, and 5 bases lay outside the gene matches. CDR1 and CDR2 from the germline V gene are SNHLY and FYNNEI. In nucleotides, the CDR3 is TGTGCCAGCCCCGCGGACAGGGGGCAAGAGACCCAGTACTTC. This gives the protein CASPADRGQETQYF.

This clonotype was detected a few times. The rearrangement joins TRBV15 to TRBJ2-5; TRBD2 matches at 9 bases. CDR3 length equals 18 residues. The V gene's germline CDR1 is LNHNV and CDR2 YYDKDF (reference sequence). Losses at the gene ends were 0 bases for V and 1 base for J; bases not matched to a gene: 9. In DNA, the CDR3 is TGTGCCACCAGCAGAGATGTCGGTAGCGGGGGCTTCCAAGAGACCCAGTACTTC. Encoded protein: CATSRDVGSGGFQETQYF.

The V gene is TRBV19, the J gene TRBJ1-1; no firm D call. The V and J ends lost 7 bases and 11 bases respectively, with 20 bases between them. Looked up from germline, CDR1 is LNHDA and CDR2 is SQIVND (reference sequence). The CDR3 has 13 amino acids. The CDR3 bases are TGTGCCAGTACCAACCTGTCAGTCCCCAATGCTTTCTTT. The encoded protein is CASTNLSVPNAFF.

This chain links TRBV20-1 with TRBJ1-2, with D unresolved. V lost 1 base and J 2 bases, leaving 11 bases between the germline ends. This CDR3 spans 14 amino acids. Germline V CDR1 and CDR2: DFQATT, SNEGSKA (reference sequence). The CDR3 is CSARGQARNYGYTF. The CDR3 DNA sequence: TGCAGTGCTAGAGGGCAGGCGAGGAACTATGGCTACACCTTC.

This clonotype was observed at least ten times. The chain couples TRBV5-8 to TRBJ2-1, with TRBD2 matching 7 bases. In germline, CDR1 is SGHTS, CDR2 YDEGEE. V shed 3 bases and J 1 base; nucleotides not matched to a gene: 19. The CDR3 covers 20 residues. The CDR3 region is CASSSEDAAGPSRSYNEQFF. For the CDR3, the DNA is TGTGCCAGCAGCTCGGAAGACGCAGCGGGACCGTCCCGTTCCTACAATGAGCAGTTCTTC.

The CDR3: CASSPREEGTQYF. The CDR3 region has the DNA TGTGCCAGCAGTCCCAGGGAAGAGGGGACCCAGTACTTC. This chain joins TRBV12-3 or TRBV12-4 and TRBJ2-5; D tentatively fits TRBD1 or TRBD2 (5 bases each). This CDR3 has 13 amino acids. The V end lost 5 bases, the J end lost 7 bases, and 14 bases lay between the germline ends.

The rearrangement joins TRBV20-1 to TRBJ2-1; 9 bases are a match to TRBD2. The CDR3 totals 13 residues. CDR1 is DFQATT and CDR2 is SNEGSKA in the germline V gene (reference sequence). V was pared by 3 bases and J by 9 bases, with 6 bases of the junction left unmatched. For the CDR3, the DNA is TGCAGTGCTAGGGGGACTAGCACGGGTGAGCAGTTCTTC. The encoded protein is CSARGTSTGEQFF.

This chain connects TRBV29-1 to TRBJ2-7; D is possibly TRBD1 or TRBD2 (5 bases each). Deletions cut 8 bases from V and 3 bases from J, with 14 bases between. This CDR3 region has 12 residues. The V gene's germline CDR1 is SQVTM and CDR2 ANQGSEA. DNA of the CDR3: TGCAGCTTTGGGGGTGGGAGCTACGAGCAGTACTTC. Its protein product is CSFGGGSYEQYF.

The V gene is TRBV29-1, the J gene TRBJ1-5; weak D call: TRBD1 (5 bases). Looked up from germline, CDR1 is SQVTM and CDR2 is ANQGSEA. Trimming cost V 4 bases and J 9 bases, with 16 bases left between them. There are 13 residues in the CDR3. The CDR3 reads CSVASTGGGPQHF. DNA of the CDR3: TGCAGCGTTGCGTCGACGGGGGGAGGGCCCCAGCATTTT.

The gene calls are TRBV24-1 and TRBJ2-1, with 9 bases that match TRBD2. The CDR3 covers 15 residues. After removal of 2 bases from V and 5 bases from J, the junction contained 3 bases not matched to a gene. Germline V gene sequence: CDR1 KGHDR, CDR2 SFDVKD. The CDR3 here is CATSDSSGTHNEQFF. The CDR3 DNA sequence: TGTGCCACCAGTGATTCTAGCGGGACCCACAATGAGCAGTTCTTC.

V gene TRBV20-1 combines with J gene TRBJ2-3; 11 bases align to TRBD2. The germline V gene encodes CDR1 DFQATT and CDR2 SNEGSKA (reference sequence). Unmatched junction bases numbered 4, after V lost 5 bases and J lost 3 bases. This CDR3 has 14 amino acids. CDR3 sequence reads: CSAAPSGRTDTQYF. For the CDR3, the DNA is TGCAGTGCTGCTCCTAGCGGGAGGACAGATACGCAGTATTTT.

On this clonotype itself: It is likely a read error, because the conserved phenylalanine at the end of the CDR3 is missing. J is TRBJ1-3 and V is TRBV20-1, with D uncertain. The CDR3 runs 11 residues. V lost 0 bases and J lost 7, with 4 bases in between. Germline V gene sequence: CDR1 DFQATT, CDR2 SNEGSKA (reference sequence). The CDR3 region is CSARDYNTIYS. CDR3 in DNA: TGCAGTGCTAGAGATTATAACACCATATATTCT.

The sample holds one count of this clonotype. The chain is built from TRBV9 and TRBJ2-3, with 9 positions matching TRBD2. Trimming took 0 bases from V and 0 from J; bases not matched to a gene: 2. Germline V gene data show CDR1 as SGDLS and CDR2 as YYNGEE. The CDR3 loop spans 16 amino acids. The CDR3 DNA reads TGTGCCAGCAGCGTAGGACTAGCGGTAAGCACAGATACGCAGTATTTT. It translates to CASSVGLAVSTDTQYF.

V is TRBV15 and J is TRBJ2-1; D uncertain. CDR3 length equals 16 residues. The V end was cut by 1 base, the J end by 5 bases, with 15 bases between. CDR1 LNHNV and CDR2 YYDKDF come from the germline V gene (reference sequence). CDR3 in amino acids: CATSRASLRSDNEQFF. The CDR3 region has the DNA TGTGCCACCAGCAGAGCGTCCCTTAGGAGCGACAATGAGCAGTTCTTC.